What follows are 20 T cell receptor beta chains derived from one specimen sequenced in a study of blood T cells in healthy people across ages (dated by TCRdb to between 2014 and 2016). Library creation used 5' RACE. TCRdb shows the sequencer as Illumina HiSeq 2500. The second PCR ran for about 7 to 11 cycles and used a J-beta primer mix along with a sample-barcoded 5' primer. TCRdb passed the public sequencing reads through fastp at Q25 and MiXCR, retaining productive beta sequences. Identical CDR3 proteins give one entry, which carries the most common genes and DNA. The sample table shows around 1,700,000 distinct CDR3 sequences, and 28% are seen once. The leading ten clones occupy about 8% of the sample. Sequenced sample: blood. The origin of the receptors is a woman in her 30s in good health.

This clonotype was detected a few times. This chain joins TRBV7-9 and TRBJ2-3; 7 bases match TRBD2. The V gene end was trimmed by 5 bases and the J gene end by 5 bases; junction bases not matched to a gene: 10. Germline V gene lookup returns CDR1 SEHNR and CDR2 FQNEAQ (reference sequence). CDR3 size: 15 residues. CDR3 in DNA: TGTGCCAGCAGCCCCGGGGAGGGGCTAAGAGATACGCAGTATTTT. This encodes CASSPGEGLRDTQYF.

The V gene is TRBV20-1, the J gene TRBJ2-1; D might be TRBD1 or TRBD2, each matching 5 bases. Trimming pared 1 base from V and 8 bases from J, leaving 15 bases between. The CDR3 has 14 amino acids. Per germline, CDR1 DFQATT and CDR2 SNEGSKA (reference sequence). The CDR3 DNA reads as TGCAGTGCTAGAGCTCACGGGACCATGGATGAGCAGTTCTTC. Its protein is CSARAHGTMDEQFF.

The CDR3 loop is CASSLAVMTYNEQYF. The CDR3 bases are TGCGCCAGCAGCTTGGCCGTGATGACCTACAATGAGCAGTACTTC. V is TRBV5-1 and J is TRBJ2-4, with D unclear. The germline CDR1 and CDR2 sequences are SGHRS and YFSETQ. Trimming pared 0 bases from V and 13 bases from J, leaving 20 bases between. This CDR3 is built from 15 residues.

This clonotype has only a few counts. The V and J genes are TRBV2 and TRBJ2-4; TRBD2 agrees at 11 bases. V trimming: 6 bases; J trimming: 5 bases; junction bases outside the gene matches: 3. CDR1 is SNHLY, CDR2 FYNNEI, per germline. CDR3 length equals 14 residues. The CDR3, as DNA: TGTGCCAGCAGGACGGGACTAGCGGAAAACATTCAGTACTTC. Translating gives CASRTGLAENIQYF.

CDR3 DNA: TGCAGTGCTAGAGATGCGGCTGGCGGGGGGGCTAAAAATGAGCAGTTCTTC. It translates to CSARDAAGGGAKNEQFF. The chain carries TRBV20-1 and TRBJ2-1; 9 bases are a match to TRBD2. The CDR3 covers 17 residues. Germline CDR1 DFQATT, CDR2 SNEGSKA (reference sequence). The V segment lost 0 bases and the J segment 7 bases; nucleotides outside the gene matches: 13.

This clonotype occurred many times. The rearrangement joins TRBV9 to TRBJ2-7; possible D gene TRBD2, 6 bases. V lost 3 bases and J lost 1, with 11 bases in between. This CDR3 has 14 residues. Germline lookup yields CDR1 SGDLS and CDR2 YYNGEE. For the CDR3, the DNA is TGTGCCAGCAGCGCCGGCGGGACTTCCTACGAGCAGTACTTC. Translated: CASSAGGTSYEQYF.

V gene TRBV19 combines with J gene TRBJ2-4; no definite D call. The end of the DNA fits TRBJ2-7 better, so the J call may be wrong. Germline CDR1 reads LNHDA; CDR2 reads SQIVND (reference sequence). This CDR3 is built from 13 residues. The CDR3 DNA reads TGTGCCAGTAGTATTGGCGGCAGTAGCGAGCAGTACTTC. Residues: CASSIGGSSEQYF.

The V call is TRBV5-1, the J call TRBJ2-7; D gene unclear. V gave up 4 bases and J gave up 6 bases, with 14 bases separating them. CDR3 size: 13 residues. The V gene's germline CDR1 is SGHRS and CDR2 YFSETQ. The CDR3 DNA follows: TGCGCCAGCAGCCCTGGAGACGACGGCGAGCAGTACTTC. Encoded protein: CASSPGDDGEQYF.

The CDR3 here is CSARPDTDTQYF. CDR3 DNA: TGCAGTGCTAGGCCAGACACAGATACGCAGTATTTT. The V gene is TRBV20-1, the J gene TRBJ2-3; no firm D call. The CDR3 has 12 residues. Germline V lookup: CDR1 DFQATT, CDR2 SNEGSKA (reference sequence). Trimming cost V 3 bases and J 2 bases, with 6 bases left between them.

J is TRBJ2-5 and V is TRBV18, with 9 bases matching TRBD1. Germline trimming cut 4 bases from V and 5 bases from J; bases unmatched to any gene: 5. The V gene's germline CDR1 is KGHSH and CDR2 LQKENI. This CDR3 region has 14 residues. The CDR3 region has the DNA TGTGCCAGCTCACGGACAGGGGACGATGAGACCCAGTACTTC. This encodes CASSRTGDDETQYF.

This clonotype turned up a few times. The chain has TRBV7-2 and TRBJ2-2; 7 nucleotides match TRBD1. Unmatched junction bases numbered 9, after V lost 5 bases and J lost 6 bases. CDR1 is SGHTA, CDR2 FQGNSA, per germline. The length of the CDR3 is 15 residues. The CDR3 reads CASSAPTTGAGELFF. The CDR3 DNA reads as TGTGCCAGCAGCGCTCCGACTACAGGGGCCGGGGAGCTGTTTTTT. The full variable domain, in which reference TRBV7-2 and TRBJ2-2 provide the parts outside the CDR3, is GAGVSQSPSNKVTEKGKDVELRCDPISGHTALYWYRQSLGQGLEFLIYFQGNSAPDKSGLPSDRFSAERTGGSVSTLTIQRTQQEDSAVYLCASSAPTTGAGELFFGEGSRLTVL.

This clonotype was counted a few times. V and J are TRBV27 and TRBJ1-6; D is ambiguous. This CDR3 contains 15 residues. Germline V gene sequence: CDR1 MNHEY, CDR2 SMNVEV (reference sequence). V was trimmed by 5 bases and J by 0 bases, leaving 8 bases between them. CDR3 DNA: TGTGCCAGCAGTGCGGGCCCCTCCTATAATTCACCCCTCCACTTT. Protein product: CASSAGPSYNSPLHF.

A remark on this clonotype: A single base separates this from a much larger clone, so it may be a read error. The chain couples TRBV7-2 to TRBJ2-1; unclear D gene. The CDR3 contains 14 residues. Germline V CDR1 and CDR2: SGHTA, FQGNSA. In nucleotides, the CDR3 is TGTGCCGGCAGCCCGGATCGCCGAGTGTATGAGCAGTTCTTC. Its protein is CAGSPDRRVYEQFF.

This clonotype was recorded at least ten times. V and J are TRBV5-1 and TRBJ2-1, with D unresolved. V lost 4 bases, J lost 5 bases, and 13 bases lay in between. From germline, CDR1 is SGHRS and CDR2 YFSETQ. The CDR3 covers 14 residues. This CDR3 reads CASSPDGLNNEQFF. Written as DNA, the CDR3 is TGCGCCAGCAGCCCCGACGGCCTGAACAATGAGCAGTTCTTC.

This clonotype has just one count. The chain recombines TRBV20-1 with TRBJ2-2; D possibly uses TRBD1 or TRBD2 (5 bases each). V lost 5 bases, J lost 5 bases, and 15 bases lay in between. The CDR3 is made up of 14 amino acids. Germline CDR1 reads DFQATT; CDR2 reads SNEGSKA (reference sequence). CDR3 residues: CSAAGTVDTGELFF. In nucleotides, the CDR3 is TGCAGTGCTGCCGGGACGGTAGATACCGGGGAGCTGTTTTTT.

This clonotype appeared a single time. The V call is TRBV18, the J call TRBJ1-6; D remains ambiguous. This CDR3 is built from 15 residues. Germline assignment: CDR1 KGHSH and CDR2 LQKENI. The V and J ends lost 2 bases and 8 bases respectively, with 13 bases between them. Here the CDR3 DNA reads TGTGCCAGCTCACCATATGACGCCTTGGATTCACCCCTCCACTTT. Translated, it gives CASSPYDALDSPLHF.

V usage is TRBV7-9 and J usage is TRBJ2-5; tentatively, D is TRBD1 (6 bases). With 9 bases removed from V and 4 bases from J, the gap between germline ends came to 15 bases. Germline V lookup: CDR1 SEHNR, CDR2 FQNEAQ (reference sequence). This CDR3 spans 13 amino acids. The CDR3 region has the DNA TGTGCCAGTTGCGAGGGGGATTTAGAGACCCAGTACTTC. Its translation: CASCEGDLETQYF.

Regarding this clonotype: One end of the junction does not line up with germline, which may come from a read error. The chain has TRBV18 and TRBJ2-7, with a possible D match to TRBD2 (6 bases). Germline CDR1 reads KGHSH; CDR2 reads LQKENI. The CDR3 is 14 residues long. CDR3 nucleotides: TGTGCCAGCTCACCGGGGCCTAGCGTCTACGATCAGTACTTC. Encoded protein: CASSPGPSVYDQYF.

The chain couples TRBV5-1 to TRBJ2-3; the match to TRBD2 covers 10 bases. The CDR3 loop spans 16 amino acids. Per germline, CDR1 SGHRS and CDR2 YFSETQ. V shed 7 bases and J 1 base; nucleotides not matched to a gene: 9. The CDR3 nucleotides read TGCGCCAGCGGTCCTAGCGGGAGTAGCGGCACAGATACGCAGTATTTT. This codes for CASGPSGSSGTDTQYF.

The rearrangement uses TRBV3-1 and TRBJ1-6; D is undetermined. Germline loops: CDR1 LGHDT, CDR2 YNNKEL (reference sequence). Between the trimmed V and J ends, which lost 4 bases and 0 bases, there was a span of 10 bases. The CDR3 extends over 16 amino acids. The CDR3 DNA reads TGTGCCAGCAGCCCCCGTTTCGGCTCCTATAATTCACCCCTCCACTTT. Translating gives CASSPRFGSYNSPLHF.